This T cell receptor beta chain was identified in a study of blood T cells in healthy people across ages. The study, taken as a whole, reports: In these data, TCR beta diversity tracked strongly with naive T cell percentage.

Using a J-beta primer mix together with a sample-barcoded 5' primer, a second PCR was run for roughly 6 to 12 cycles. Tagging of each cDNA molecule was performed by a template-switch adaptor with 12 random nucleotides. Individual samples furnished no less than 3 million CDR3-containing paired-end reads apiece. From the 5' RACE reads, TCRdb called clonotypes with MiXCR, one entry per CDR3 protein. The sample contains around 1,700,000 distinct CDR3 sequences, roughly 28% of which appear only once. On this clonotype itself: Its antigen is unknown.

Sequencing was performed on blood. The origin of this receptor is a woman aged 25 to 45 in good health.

The CDR3 sequence is CASSLQSDTQYF. The CDR3 nucleotides are TGTGCCAGCAGTTTACAGTCGGATACGCAGTATTTT. The V gene is TRBV28, the J gene TRBJ2-3, with D uncertain. The CDR3 length is 12 residues. The germline V and J ends were trimmed by 2 bases and 6 bases, with 6 bases remaining between them. Germline V CDR1 and CDR2: MDHEN, SYDVKM.